The rows below give T cell receptor beta chains drawn from one sample of a study of blood T cell repertoires in COVID-19. The method was immunoSEQ multiplex PCR; TCRdb's version includes in-frame clones alone and lacks a portion of them. The profile covers approximately 220,000 clones, with 83% appearing a single time and around 4.6% taken by the ten largest. The specimen sequenced was PBMCs or T cells enriched from blood (not recorded which). These TCRs come from a woman aged 45-60 years who had been exposed to COVID-19. Each CDR3 is given with its conserved first and last residue. The order of the fields is J gene, clone size, V gene, D gene, CDR3 protein, CDR3 DNA. The D gene is left open where the match is weak. Clone size is given for some rows only: seen once, a few or many times, or a class if the clone is expanded.

J: TRBJ2-7
size: .
V: TRBV4-1
D: .
CDR3: CASSQQGRGKGPFPDYEQYF
DNA: TGCGCCAGCAGCCAGCAAGGGAGAGGAAAGGGCCCCTTTCCCGACTACGAGCAGTACTTC

J: TRBJ2-2
size: .
V: TRBV6-4
D: .
CDR3: CASASGADTGELFF
DNA: TGTGCCAGCGCTTCAGGGGCCGACACCGGGGAGCTGTTTTTT

J: TRBJ1-2
size: once
V: TRBV5-6
D: TRBD1
CDR3: CASSFSGTGLLLF
DNA: TGTGCCAGCAGCTTTTCCGGGACAGGCCTCCTTCTCTTC

J: TRBJ2-5
size: once
V: TRBV7-2
D: .
CDR3: CASSLDGSRETQYF
DNA: TGTGCCAGCAGCTTAGATGGTAGCCGAGAGACCCAGTACTTC

J: TRBJ1-3
size: .
V: TRBV28
D: .
CDR3: CASSFGISGNTIYF
DNA: TGTGCCAGCAGTTTCGGTATCTCTGGAAACACCATATATTTT

J: TRBJ2-1
size: .
V: TRBV2
D: TRBD1
CDR3: CASTGTGGLTGNEQFF
DNA: TGTGCCAGCACAGGGACAGGGGGACTGACTGGGAATGAGCAGTTCTTC

J: TRBJ1-2
size: few
V: TRBV2
D: .
CDR3: CARTRGWEDGYTF
DNA: TGTGCCAGGACTCGAGGGTGGGAGGATGGCTACACCTTC

J: TRBJ1-1
size: few
V: TRBV7-9
D: TRBD1
CDR3: CASSPETGFTEAFF
DNA: TGTGCCAGCAGCCCGGAGACAGGGTTCACTGAAGCTTTCTTT

J: TRBJ1-2
size: .
V: TRBV12-3/TRBV12-4
D: TRBD1
CDR3: CASRDRDRGGYTF
DNA: TGTGCCAGCAGAGACCGGGACAGAGGTGGCTACACCTTC

J: TRBJ2-7
size: many
V: TRBV7-6
D: .
CDR3: CASSLAAGAYEQYF
DNA: TGTGCCAGCAGCTTAGCGGCAGGGGCCTACGAGCAGTACTTC

J: TRBJ1-1
size: .
V: TRBV5-7
D: .
CDR3: CASSFQRVCTEAFF
DNA: TGTGCCAGCAGCTTCCAGAGGGTGTGCACTGAAGCTTTCTTT

J: TRBJ1-1
size: .
V: TRBV5-6
D: TRBD1
CDR3: CASSMRVGTGPLGAFF
DNA: TGTGCCAGCAGTATGAGGGTGGGGACAGGTCCCCTCGGGGCTTTCTTT

J: TRBJ1-3
size: .
V: TRBV6-1
D: .
CDR3: CASSEELEDLLNLRPVVENTIYF
DNA: TGTGCCAGCAGTGAAGAGCTTGAGGATTTACTAAATCTTCGGCCGGTTGTCGAAAACACCATATATTTT

J: TRBJ1-1
size: .
V: TRBV4-3
D: .
CDR3: CASSQGAGTEAFF
DNA: TGCGCCAGCAGCCAGGGGGCGGGTACTGAAGCTTTCTTT

J: TRBJ1-2
size: .
V: TRBV25-1
D: .
CDR3: CASSETGWDGYTF
DNA: TGTGCCAGCAGTGAAACAGGGTGGGATGGCTACACCTTC

J: TRBJ2-7
size: .
V: TRBV29-1
D: .
CDR3: CSVELGAPYEQYF
DNA: TGCAGCGTTGAATTGGGGGCCCCCTACGAGCAGTACTTC

J: TRBJ1-2
size: .
V: TRBV4-1
D: TRBD1
CDR3: CASSPGQGQNYGYTF
DNA: TGCGCCAGCAGCCCGGGACAGGGGCAAAACTATGGCTACACCTTC

J: TRBJ1-3
size: .
V: TRBV19
D: .
CDR3: CASSGLGSGNTIYF
DNA: TGTGCCAGTAGTGGACTCGGCTCTGGAAACACCATATATTTT

J: TRBJ1-2
size: .
V: TRBV5-1
D: .
CDR3: CASSLAAENYGYTF
DNA: TGCGCCAGCAGCTTGGCCGCGGAGAACTATGGCTACACCTTC

J: TRBJ2-7
size: .
V: TRBV5-1
D: .
CDR3: CASSPARELYEQYF
DNA: TGCGCCAGCAGCCCCGCGAGGGAACTCTACGAGCAGTACTTC

J: TRBJ2-3
size: .
V: TRBV7-6
D: .
CDR3: CASSLMRFDTQYF
DNA: TGTGCCAGCAGCTTAATGAGGTTCGATACGCAGTATTTT

J: TRBJ2-4
size: once
V: TRBV24-1
D: .
CDR3: CATSDLRGWYF
DNA: TGTGCCACCAGTGATTTGAGAGGCTGGTACTTC

J: TRBJ1-5
size: .
V: TRBV1
D: .
CDR3: CTSSLAGRAINQPQHF
DNA: TGCACCAGCAGCCTCGCGGGACGGGCTATCAATCAGCCCCAGCATTTT

J: TRBJ1-5
size: .
V: TRBV6-2/TRBV6-3
D: .
CDR3: CASSFIDRPLSNQPQHF
DNA: TGTGCCAGCAGTTTTATCGACAGGCCCCTTAGCAATCAGCCCCAGCATTTT

J: TRBJ2-2
size: .
V: TRBV18
D: TRBD2
CDR3: CASSRRTSDNTGELFF
DNA: TGTGCCAGCTCACGGAGGACTAGCGATAACACCGGGGAGCTGTTTTTT

J: TRBJ1-4
size: .
V: TRBV2
D: TRBD1
CDR3: CASSPLTGGNEKLFF
DNA: TGTGCCAGCAGCCCTTTGACAGGGGGGAATGAAAAACTGTTTTTT

J: TRBJ2-7
size: .
V: TRBV29-1
D: .
CDR3: CSVGRGPREQYF
DNA: TGCAGCGTTGGCAGGGGACCCCGGGAGCAGTACTTC

J: TRBJ2-1
size: .
V: TRBV21-1
D: .
CDR3: CASNPTGRRSYNEQFF
DNA: TGTGCCAGCAACCCGACAGGGAGAAGGTCCTACAATGAGCAGTTCTTC

J: TRBJ2-6
size: .
V: TRBV19
D: .
CDR3: CASSWGANGANVLTF
DNA: TGTGCCAGTAGTTGGGGAGCGAACGGGGCCAACGTCCTGACTTTC

J: TRBJ2-2
size: .
V: TRBV10-1
D: .
CDR3: CASSFSTGSGELFF
DNA: TGCGCCAGCTCCTTCAGTACGGGTTCCGGGGAGCTGTTTTTT

J: TRBJ2-2
size: .
V: TRBV7-9
D: .
CDR3: CASSFSQDTGELFF
DNA: TGTGCCAGCAGCTTCTCACAGGACACCGGGGAGCTGTTTTTT

J: TRBJ2-7
size: .
V: TRBV21-1
D: .
CDR3: CASSKGGDESYEQYF
DNA: TGTGCCAGCAGCAAAGGAGGAGACGAGTCCTACGAGCAGTACTTC

J: TRBJ2-1
size: .
V: TRBV19
D: .
CDR3: CASSMEGYGEQFF
DNA: TGTGCCAGTAGTATGGAGGGGTATGGTGAGCAGTTCTTC

J: TRBJ1-2
size: .
V: TRBV6-5
D: TRBD1
CDR3: CASRGTADNYGYTF
DNA: TGTGCCAGCAGAGGGACAGCTGATAACTATGGCTACACCTTC

J: TRBJ2-2
size: .
V: TRBV7-2
D: .
CDR3: CASSAYRANTGELFF
DNA: TGTGCCAGCAGCGCCTACAGGGCGAACACCGGGGAGCTGTTTTTT

J: TRBJ2-2
size: .
V: TRBV6-5
D: .
CDR3: CASNPGTGELFF
DNA: TGTGCCAGCAACCCCGGCACCGGGGAGCTGTTTTTT